This T cell receptor beta chain comes out of a study of metastatic and nonmetastatic thyroid tumors. Whole-study context: Both malignant and benign thyroid patients supplied peripheral blood and tumor or nodule tissue samples, across which the repertoires of these patients were then compared.

All patients were untreated before thyroid surgery. In germline, CDR1 is SGDLS, CDR2 YYNGEE. The V and J ends lost 3 bases and 7 bases, in that order; junction bases with no gene match: 10. The CDR3 is 16 amino acids. As handled by the study authors: Clinicopathological groups supplied CDR3 differences that were used to build a distant-metastasis classifier for papillary thyroid cancer. TCRdb re-clonotyped the PCR reads through MiXCR. Here the V and J calls rest on TCRdb's processing, not on the authors' analysis. The table shows 15,000 to 20,000 clones, with approximately 12% occurring only once. The table lists this clone with many counts. The antigen is not known. Findings and caveats of the study: Significantly greater TCR beta diversity was reportedly found in malignant thyroid tumors than in benign nodules (in blood and tumor).

The chain joins TRBV9 to TRBJ2-1; 10 nucleotides match TRBD2. This clonotype was sampled from a female donor with papillary thyroid cancer or a benign thyroid nodule (not recorded which). Some clones in this sample may be carry-over from other donors' samples. Sequencing input: tumor tissue. The CDR3 loop reads CASSGIPGLAMNEQFF. For the CDR3, the DNA is TGTGCCAGCAGCGGAATACCGGGACTAGCGATGAATGAGCAGTTCTTC.